The 27 T cell receptor beta chains reported below all come from one sample, sequenced in a study of early T cells in non-severe SARS-CoV-2 infection. TCRdb called the 5' RACE reads again in MiXCR, with one record for every CDR3 protein. The sample has about 58,000 distinct CDR3 sequences, 12% seen once. Sample: whole blood, taken at baseline. These receptors came from an adult who was a healthcare worker with PCR-confirmed SARS-CoV-2 infection or an uninfected control (not recorded which). The donor label of this sample is uncertain.

The gene calls are TRBV5-1 and TRBJ2-7; D may be TRBD1 (6 bases). The V gene lost 0 bases and the J gene lost 7 bases, with 17 bases spanning the gap. Germline assignment: CDR1 SGHRS and CDR2 YFSETQ. The CDR3 covers 15 residues. CDR3 region: CASSLASYRESEQYV. In DNA form, the CDR3 reads TGCGCCAGCAGCTTGGCAAGTTACAGGGAGAGTGAGCAGTACGTC.

The rearrangement joins TRBV24-1 to TRBJ1-1; a possible D gene is TRBD1 (5 bases). Trimming pared 8 bases from V and 1 base from J, leaving 16 bases between. This CDR3 has 15 residues. Germline V gene data show CDR1 as KGHDR and CDR2 as SFDVKD. The CDR3 sequence is CATTGAPPGNTEAFF. The CDR3 nucleotides are TGTGCCACCACCGGGGCCCCTCCGGGGAACACTGAAGCTTTCTTT.

By sample fraction, this clonotype is medium-sized. V and J are TRBV7-9 and TRBJ1-1, with 8 positions matching TRBD1. V lost 3 bases and J lost 7; bases outside the gene matches: 4. Germline CDR1 SEHNR, CDR2 FQNEAQ (reference sequence). The CDR3 covers 13 residues. CDR3 nucleotide sequence: TGTGCCAGCAGCTTCGACAGGGGCAATGAAGCTTTCTTT. Amino acids: CASSFDRGNEAFF.

The V call is TRBV19, the J call TRBJ1-4; a possible D gene is TRBD1 (5 bases). Germline lookup yields CDR1 LNHDA and CDR2 SQIVND (reference sequence). Trimming removed 6 bases from V and 0 bases from J, with 8 bases in between. The CDR3 has 14 residues. The CDR3 nucleotides are TGTGCCAGTAGCCAGACAGCAACTAATGAAAAACTGTTTTTT. It yields the protein CASSQTATNEKLFF.

This clonotype has a handful of counts. The chain uses TRBV4-1 and TRBJ1-4; tentative D call: TRBD1 (6 bases). CDR1 and CDR2 from the germline V gene are MGHRA and YSYEKL. Trimming removed 0 bases from V and 8 bases from J, with 19 bases in between. This CDR3 is 17 amino acids long. The DNA for the CDR3 is TGCGCCAGCAGCCAAGAAGTAGCTCGGGGGACAAGGGAAAAACTGTTTTTT. Translating it yields CASSQEVARGTREKLFF.

V usage is TRBV27 and J usage is TRBJ1-6, with D uncertain. The V end lost 2 bases, the J end lost 0 bases, and 14 bases lay between the germline ends. The CDR3 totals 18 residues. CDR1 and CDR2 (germline): MNHEY, SMNVEV (reference sequence). As DNA, the CDR3 is TGTGCCAGCAGTTTACTAGGCGGCGGCAGCTCCTATAATTCACCCCTCCACTTT. Its translation: CASSLLGGGSSYNSPLHF.

This clonotype was counted many times. The chain links TRBV15 to TRBJ2-5; 12 nucleotides line up with TRBD2. Per germline, CDR1 LNHNV and CDR2 YYDKDF (reference sequence). This CDR3 contains 19 residues. J was trimmed by 2 bases and V by 4 bases; bases with no gene match: 14. CDR3 in DNA: TGTGCCACCAGCATAAGGGCCGGGACTAGCGGGCCCCGGCAAGAGACCCAGTACTTC. It translates to CATSIRAGTSGPRQETQYF.

The chain recombines TRBV29-1 with TRBJ2-3; TRBD2 matches at 12 bases. V gave up 0 bases and J gave up 6 bases; unmatched junction bases: 7. Germline V lookup: CDR1 SQVTM, CDR2 ANQGSEA. The CDR3 runs 16 residues. CDR3 region: CSVEDLAGGRPDTQYF. CDR3 DNA sequence: TGCAGCGTTGAAGATCTAGCGGGGGGGCGGCCTGATACGCAGTATTTT.

The table lists this clonotype with a few counts. The chain is built from TRBV5-1 and TRBJ2-3; D perhaps matches TRBD2 (6 bases). V shed 4 bases and J shed 1 base, with 19 bases lying between them. Germline-derived CDR1 and CDR2 are SGHRS and YFSETQ. The CDR3 runs to 17 residues. DNA for the CDR3: TGCGCCAGCAGCCAGGCTACTACTGGCGGGGGCACAGATACGCAGTATTTT. It yields the protein CASSQATTGGGTDTQYF.

The chain links TRBV12-3 or TRBV12-4 to TRBJ1-2; no clear D. Trimming removed 1 base from V and 4 bases from J, with 7 bases in between. This CDR3 region has 13 residues. The CDR3 protein is CASSLGVSYGYTF. The CDR3 nucleotides are TGTGCCAGCAGTTTAGGCGTATCCTATGGCTACACCTTC.

This clonotype appeared many times. The chain links TRBV7-9 to TRBJ1-5; TRBD1 agrees at 8 bases. This CDR3 contains 15 residues. Germline V gene sequence: CDR1 SEHNR, CDR2 FQNEAQ (reference sequence). V was clipped by 5 bases and J by 3 bases; unmatched bases: 6. The CDR3, as DNA: TGTGCCAGCAGCCCATGGACAGGGATCAATCAGCCCCAGCATTTT. It specifies CASSPWTGINQPQHF.

This clonotype appeared a few times. The V call is TRBV20-1, the J call TRBJ2-2, with 8 nucleotides matching TRBD1. This CDR3 is built from 15 residues. Trimming removed 3 bases from V and 6 bases from J; junction bases left unmatched: 9. The germline gives CDR1 DFQATT, CDR2 SNEGSKA (reference sequence). The CDR3 DNA is TGCAGTGCTAGTCCCAGGGGGCTTCTTGCCGGGGAGCTGTTTTTT. Translated: CSASPRGLLAGELFF.

This clonotype was seen only a few times. V gene TRBV6-5 combines with J gene TRBJ2-2, with 9 bases matching TRBD1. Germline assignment: CDR1 MNHEY and CDR2 SVGAGI. Trimming took 0 bases from V and 4 from J; bases not matched to a gene: 3. The CDR3 consists of 16 residues. In nucleotides, the CDR3 is TGTGCCAGCAGTTACTCGGGGACAGGGTTCACCGGGGAGCTGTTTTTT. Amino acid sequence: CASSYSGTGFTGELFF.

CDR3 coding DNA: TGTGCCAGCAGCTCATTAGACTTGATCCCCTACGAGCAGTACGTC. Its translation is CASSSLDLIPYEQYV. This chain joins TRBV5-5 and TRBJ2-7; D not certain. In germline, CDR1 is SGHKS, CDR2 YYEKEE (reference sequence). The V and J ends lost 3 bases and 2 bases respectively, with 15 bases between them. The length of the CDR3 is 15 residues.

This clonotype was recorded many times. This sequence joins TRBV6-4 and TRBJ2-3; TRBD2 matches 10 bases. This CDR3 comprises 14 residues. The ends lost 5 bases at V and 4 bases at J; junction bases unmatched: 3. Germline-derived CDR1 and CDR2 are MRHNA and SNTAGT. The CDR3, as DNA: TGTGCCAGCAGTTTAGCGGGGGGAGCAGATACGCAGTATTTT. Its translation: CASSLAGGADTQYF.

This clonotype occurred a few times. This rearrangement joins TRBV6-5 to TRBJ1-6; D unclear. The CDR3 has 14 amino acids. Germline V CDR1 and CDR2: MNHEY, SVGAGI. V was trimmed by 0 bases and J by 8 bases, leaving 8 bases between them. CDR3 sequence reads: CASSYSSFDSPLHF. DNA for the CDR3: TGTGCCAGCAGTTACTCATCGTTCGATTCACCCCTCCACTTT.

In its sample, this clonotype was seen many times. The chain couples TRBV7-9 to TRBJ1-1; D not certain. The CDR3 contains 13 residues. Trimming stripped 4 bases from V and 1 base from J, with 7 bases between. Germline V gene sequence: CDR1 SEHNR, CDR2 FQNEAQ (reference sequence). CDR3 region: CASSYDRNTEAFF. The CDR3 DNA follows: TGTGCCAGCAGCTACGACCGGAACACTGAAGCTTTCTTT.

The rearrangement uses TRBV18 and TRBJ1-2, with a weak D call TRBD1 (6 bases). The CDR3 consists of 12 residues. Trimming removed 6 bases from V and 13 bases from J, with 18 bases in between. The germline CDR1 and CDR2 sequences are KGHSH and LQKENI. This CDR3 reads CASSPRGAQGTF. CDR3 bases: TGTGCCAGCTCCCCGCGGGGGGCTCAGGGCACCTTC. The entire variable domain, with the rest obtained from reference TRBV18 and TRBJ1-2, is as follows: NAGVMQNPRHLVRRRGQEARLRCSPMKGHSHVYWYRQLPEEGLKFMVYLQKENIIDESGMPKERFSAEFPKEGPSILRIQQVVRGDSAAYFCASSPRGAQGTFGSGTRLTVV.

The J gene is TRBJ1-3, the V gene TRBV5-4, with 8 bases fitting TRBD1. The CDR3 is made up of 17 amino acids. Germline trimming cut 2 bases from V and 0 bases from J; bases unmatched to any gene: 7. The germline V gene has CDR1 SGHNT and CDR2 YYREEE (reference sequence). The CDR3 sequence is CASSLNTGGSSGNTIYF. The CDR3 region has the DNA TGTGCCAGCAGCTTAAATACAGGGGGTAGCTCTGGAAACACCATATATTTT.

This clonotype has a handful of counts. Here the CDR3 reads CASSRQGTSNQPQHF. The CDR3 DNA reads TGTGCCAGCAGCAGACAGGGGACGTCCAATCAGCCCCAGCATTTT. The rearrangement uses TRBV7-2 and TRBJ1-5, with TRBD1 identical over 8 bases. Germline V gene sequence: CDR1 SGHTA, CDR2 FQGNSA. The V gene end was trimmed by 5 bases and the J gene end by 3 bases; junction bases not matched to a gene: 6. This CDR3 is built from 15 residues.

This clonotype has more than one count but fewer than ten. The genes are TRBV12-3 or TRBV12-4 and TRBJ1-1; 11 positions agree with TRBD1. Unmatched junction bases numbered 5, after V lost 5 bases and J lost 0 bases. The CDR3 extends over 16 amino acids. CDR3 sequence: CASSGQGALVNTEAFF. The DNA of the CDR3 is TGTGCCAGCAGTGGACAGGGGGCTCTAGTGAACACTGAAGCTTTCTTT.

This clonotype has a count of ten or more. V gene TRBV6-1 combines with J gene TRBJ2-5; 10 positions match TRBD2. The CDR3 totals 16 residues. The germline V gene has CDR1 MNHNS and CDR2 SASEGT. The ends lost 2 bases at V and 5 bases at J; junction bases unmatched: 8. The CDR3 spells CASSEPPTSGVETQYF. CDR3 in DNA: TGTGCCAGCAGTGAACCTCCTACTAGCGGGGTGGAGACCCAGTACTTC.

This rearrangement joins TRBV20-1 to TRBJ2-7; D gene ambiguous. Trimming stripped 2 bases from V and 1 base from J, with 9 bases between. From germline, CDR1 is DFQATT and CDR2 SNEGSKA (reference sequence). The CDR3 covers 13 residues. DNA of the CDR3: TGCAGTGCTAGATTTACTACATCCTACGAGCAGTACGTC. Its translation: CSARFTTSYEQYV.

This clonotype was recorded a few times. J is TRBJ2-1 and V is TRBV2; D gene ambiguous. Trimming shortened V by 2 bases and J by 6 bases, and 8 bases separated the two germline ends. This CDR3 contains 13 residues. Germline V CDR1 and CDR2: SNHLY, FYNNEI. Here the CDR3 reads CASSENIPNEQFF. CDR3 DNA sequence: TGTGCCAGCAGTGAAAACATCCCCAATGAGCAGTTCTTC.

This clonotype has only a few counts. The rearrangement links TRBV9 to TRBJ2-3; unclear D gene. The CDR3 extends over 14 amino acids. Trimming shortened V by 0 bases and J by 0 bases, and 5 bases separated the two germline ends. Per germline, CDR1 SGDLS and CDR2 YYNGEE. The CDR3 nucleotides read TGTGCCAGCAGCGTAGGTCTGAGCACAGATACGCAGTATTTT. Its translation is CASSVGLSTDTQYF.

This clonotype was observed at least ten times. V and J are TRBV5-1 and TRBJ2-1; weak D call: TRBD2 (6 bases). This CDR3 region has 18 residues. Germline V lookup: CDR1 SGHRS, CDR2 YFSETQ. V was shortened by 3 bases and J by 0 bases, with 19 bases between the two germline ends. The CDR3 DNA reads TGCGCCAGCAGCTGGACCCAGGAGAAGGGAGGCTCCTACAATGAGCAGTTCTTC. Residues: CASSWTQEKGGSYNEQFF.

CDR3 nucleotides: TGTGCCAGCAGCTTATTTTTAGGGACTAGTGTCACCGGGGAGCTGTTTTTT. Protein product: CASSLFLGTSVTGELFF. V is TRBV7-8 and J is TRBJ2-2, with 8 bases fitting TRBD2. This CDR3 has 17 amino acids. From germline, CDR1 is SGHVS and CDR2 FQNEAQ. The ends lost 2 bases at V and 4 bases at J; junction bases unmatched: 9.